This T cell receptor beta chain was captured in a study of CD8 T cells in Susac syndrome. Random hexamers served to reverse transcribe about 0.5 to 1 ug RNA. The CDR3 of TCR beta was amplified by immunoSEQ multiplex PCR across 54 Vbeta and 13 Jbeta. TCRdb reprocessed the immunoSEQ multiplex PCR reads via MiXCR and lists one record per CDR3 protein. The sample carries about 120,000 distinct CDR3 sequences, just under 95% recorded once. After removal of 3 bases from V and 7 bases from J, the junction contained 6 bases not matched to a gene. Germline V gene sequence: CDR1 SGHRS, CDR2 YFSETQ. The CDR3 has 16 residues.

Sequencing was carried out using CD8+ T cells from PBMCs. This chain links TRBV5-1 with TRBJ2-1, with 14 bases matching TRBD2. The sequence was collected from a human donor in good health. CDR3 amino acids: CASSYGTSGGGNEQFF. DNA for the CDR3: TGCGCCAGCAGCTACGGGACTAGCGGGGGTGGGAATGAGCAGTTCTTC.